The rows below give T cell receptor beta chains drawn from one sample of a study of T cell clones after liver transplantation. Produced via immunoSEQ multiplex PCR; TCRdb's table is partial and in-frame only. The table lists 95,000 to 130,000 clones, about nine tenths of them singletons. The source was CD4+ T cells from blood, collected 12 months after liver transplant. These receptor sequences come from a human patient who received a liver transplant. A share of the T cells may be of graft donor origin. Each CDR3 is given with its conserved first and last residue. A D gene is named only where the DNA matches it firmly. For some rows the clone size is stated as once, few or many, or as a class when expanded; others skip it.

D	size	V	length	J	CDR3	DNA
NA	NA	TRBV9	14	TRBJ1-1	CASSSRPEFREAFF	TGTGCCAGCAGCTCAAGACCCGAATTCAGGGAAGCTTTCTTT
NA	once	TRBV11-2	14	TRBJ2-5	CASSSRDKQETQYF	TGTGCCAGCAGCTCCCGGGATAAACAAGAGACCCAGTACTTC
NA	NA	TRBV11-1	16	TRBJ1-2	CASSPPDNPTSYGYTF	TGTGCCAGCAGCCCCCCGGACAACCCTACTAGCTATGGCTACACCTTC
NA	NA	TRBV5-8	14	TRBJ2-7	CASSLKTLASEQYF	TGTGCCAGCAGCTTGAAAACCCTAGCCTCCGAGCAGTACTTC
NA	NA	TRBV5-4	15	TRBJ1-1	CASSWRGSRNTEAFF	TGTGCCAGCAGCTGGCGGGGTTCCAGGAACACTGAAGCTTTCTTT
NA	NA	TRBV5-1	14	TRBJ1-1	CASSFIDRGTEAFF	TGCGCCAGCAGCTTCATCGACCGGGGGACTGAAGCTTTCTTT
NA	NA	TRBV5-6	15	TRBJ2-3	CASSLGWTGTDTQYF	TGTGCCAGCAGCTTGGGGTGGACAGGCACAGATACGCAGTATTTT
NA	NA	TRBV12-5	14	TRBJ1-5	CASGSRTGNQPQHF	TGTGCTAGTGGTTCTCGGACGGGAAATCAGCCCCAGCATTTT
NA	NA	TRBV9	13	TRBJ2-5	CASSVKGLETQYF	TGTGCCAGCAGCGTTAAGGGGCTGGAGACCCAGTACTTC
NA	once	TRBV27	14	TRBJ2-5	CASGKDRVRETQYF	TGTGCCAGCGGAAAGGATAGGGTCAGAGAGACCCAGTACTTC
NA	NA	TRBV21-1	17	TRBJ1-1	CASSRDRGRRGNTEAFF	TGTGCCAGCAGCCGCGACAGGGGGCGGAGGGGGAACACTGAAGCTTTCTTT
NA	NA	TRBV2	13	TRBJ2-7	CATRRGRQDEQYF	TGTGCCACCAGGAGGGGGCGTCAGGACGAGCAGTACTTC
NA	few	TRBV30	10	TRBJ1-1	CAAGNTEAFF	TGTGCCGCAGGGAACACTGAAGCTTTCTTT